This T cell receptor (beta chain) appears in the sequencing data of a study of T cell responses to AZD1222 COVID-19 vaccine. General study results and limits: Targets within unmutated variant regions were reportedly found for nearly half of spike-specific TCRs. Scientists sampled the repertoires only once the peak T cell response had passed.

TCRdb keeps only in-frame clones here, not all; method: immunoSEQ multiplex PCR. The sample yields roughly 140,000 clones, about 91% seen once. Germline CDR1 is SGHTA and CDR2 is FQGNSA. J lost 4 bases, V lost 3 bases, and 6 bases had no gene match. This CDR3 region has 16 residues. On this clone itself: The antigen is undetermined.

The V call is TRBV7-2, the J call TRBJ2-5, with 12 bases aligning to TRBD2. This material consisted of peripheral blood, taken on day 0 of MenACWY control vaccination. This clonotype originated in an adult in good health. CDR3 amino acids: CASSFRTSGTGETQYF. The CDR3 DNA reads as TGTGCCAGCAGCTTTAGGACTAGCGGGACAGGAGAGACCCAGTACTTC.